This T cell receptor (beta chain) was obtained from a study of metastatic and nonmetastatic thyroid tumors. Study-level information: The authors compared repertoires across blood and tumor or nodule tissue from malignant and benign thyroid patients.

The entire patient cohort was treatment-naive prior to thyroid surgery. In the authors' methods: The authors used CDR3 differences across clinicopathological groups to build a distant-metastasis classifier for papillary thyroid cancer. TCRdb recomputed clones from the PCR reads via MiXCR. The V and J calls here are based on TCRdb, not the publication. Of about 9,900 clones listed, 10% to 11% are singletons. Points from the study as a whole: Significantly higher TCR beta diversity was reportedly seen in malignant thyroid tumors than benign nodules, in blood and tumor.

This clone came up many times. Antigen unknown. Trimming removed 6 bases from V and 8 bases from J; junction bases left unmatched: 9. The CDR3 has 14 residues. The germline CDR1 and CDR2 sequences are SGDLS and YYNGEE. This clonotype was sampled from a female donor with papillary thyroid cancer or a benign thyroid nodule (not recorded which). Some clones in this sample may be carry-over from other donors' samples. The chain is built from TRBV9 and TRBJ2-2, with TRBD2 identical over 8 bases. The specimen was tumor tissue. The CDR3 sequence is CASNPIAGFGELFF. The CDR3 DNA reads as TGTGCCAGCAACCCTATAGCGGGGTTTGGGGAGCTGTTTTTT.